This record covers a single T cell receptor (beta chain). Its cognate antigen is unknown. These data are taken from a study of identifying expanded T cells in peripheral blood. Broader study findings: Differentially abundant clones: roughly 1.3 between replicates, about 15 at approximately 13 days, over 18 at four.

The V gene lost 6 bases and the J gene lost 0 bases, with 11 bases spanning the gap. The germline CDR1 and CDR2 sequences are MNHEY and SMNVEV (reference sequence). The CDR3 covers 15 residues. Data came from immunoSEQ multiplex PCR; TCRdb stores just in-frame clones and leaves some out. The data hold about 91,000 clones, with roughly 88% observed a single time. V usage is TRBV27 and J usage is TRBJ2-2, with D perhaps matching TRBD1 (6 bases). What was sequenced was blood. The TCR originated in a person between 18 and 70 years old in good health. The CDR3, as DNA: TGTGCCAGCAGGGACAGCAAAGCGAACACCGGGGAGCTGTTTTTT. It is translated as CASRDSKANTGELFF.